This TCR beta chain was sequenced in a study of cytomegalovirus exposure and HLA in healthy donors. The study, taken as a whole, reports: One later analysis reportedly identified an Asian-associated ancestry cluster that showed fewer N-insertions than the roughly 640-donor mean. TCR beta chains numbering more than 150 were designated cytomegalovirus-associated. Presence/absence results assume similar sequencing depth per donor, which may not hold.

The PCR made use of 60 Vbeta and 13 Jbeta primers. Clones were sequenced by immunoSEQ multiplex PCR, and TCRdb holds only the in-frame ones, with some missing. This repertoire shows 190,000 or so clones, 79% found once; its top ten account for approximately 1.5%. Remarks on this clone: The antigen is unknown.

The TCR was taken from a girl aged 5-17 years in good health and CMV-seropositive. Sequenced input: PBMCs.

CDR3 in DNA: TGTGCCAGCAATCCCCTAGCGGATACGCAGTATTTT. This sequence encodes CASNPLADTQYF. V is TRBV2 and J is TRBJ2-3; a weak D match, TRBD2 (6 bases). Germline V gives CDR1 SNHLY, CDR2 FYNNEI. The CDR3 loop spans 12 amino acids. Trimming pared 7 bases from V and 6 bases from J, leaving 11 bases between.